Below, 29 T cell receptor beta chains from the same sample are listed, as sequenced in a study of blood T cell repertoires in COVID-19. The protocol was immunoSEQ multiplex PCR, while the TCRdb copy is restricted to in-frame clones and leaves out a portion. The sample yields roughly 340,000 clones, around nine tenths seen once. The specimen sequenced was peripheral blood. These receptor sequences come from a woman aged 18-29 years who had recovered from COVID-19.

J is TRBJ1-5 and V is TRBV15; D unclear. Trimming pared 4 bases from V and 0 bases from J, leaving 13 bases between. The CDR3 has 16 amino acids. Germline CDR1 is LNHNV and CDR2 is YYDKDF (reference sequence). The CDR3 sequence is CATSTREAYSNQPQHF. CDR3 coding DNA: TGTGCCACCAGCACCCGGGAGGCGTATAGCAATCAGCCCCAGCATTTT.

The rearrangement uses TRBV9 and TRBJ2-1, with D unclear. V was pared by 0 bases and J by 9 bases, with 13 bases between. The germline CDR1 and CDR2 sequences are SGDLS and YYNGEE. The CDR3 contains 14 residues. In nucleotides, the CDR3 is TGTGCCAGCAGCGTAGACCCTAGATTTAGTGAGCAGTTCTTC. This encodes CASSVDPRFSEQFF.

The rearrangement uses TRBV5-6 and TRBJ2-2, with 13 nucleotides matching TRBD2. V was pared by 4 bases and J by 6 bases, with 6 bases of the junction left unmatched. CDR1 SGHDT and CDR2 YYEEEE come from the germline V gene. The CDR3 is made up of 16 amino acids. CDR3 sequence: CASSREGLAGAGELFF. CDR3 nucleotide sequence: TGTGCCAGCAGCCGGGAAGGACTAGCGGGAGCCGGGGAGCTGTTTTTT. Together with reference TRBV5-6 and TRBJ2-2, the CDR3 gives the full variable domain: DAGVTQSPTHLIKTRGQQVTLRCSPKSGHDTVSWYQQALGQGPQFIFQYYEEEERQRGNFPDRFSGHQFPNYSSELNVNALLLGDSALYLCASSREGLAGAGELFFGEGSRLTVL.

The chain combines TRBV27 with TRBJ2-5; TRBD1 is a possible D gene (5 bases). The V end lost 5 bases, the J end lost 1 base, and 11 bases lay between the germline ends. The CDR3 is 14 amino acids. The V gene's germline CDR1 is MNHEY and CDR2 SMNVEV (reference sequence). The CDR3 bases are TGTGCCAGCAGTACCCAGGGCTCCCAAGAGACCCAGTACTTC. Translating it yields CASSTQGSQETQYF.

The CDR3 DNA reads TGTGCCACCAGTGATTTCGGGACACGGTTCACAGATACGCAGTATTTT. Amino acid sequence: CATSDFGTRFTDTQYF. V usage is TRBV24-1 and J usage is TRBJ2-3; tentative D call: TRBD1 (6 bases). V was shortened by 1 base and J by 2 bases, with 12 bases between the two germline ends. Germline V gene lookup returns CDR1 KGHDR and CDR2 SFDVKD. This CDR3 is 16 amino acids long.

This clone was seen once. The V call is TRBV27, the J call TRBJ2-3, with D uncertain. The CDR3 totals 11 residues. V dropped 6 bases and J dropped 7 bases, with 8 bases sitting between them. Germline-derived CDR1 and CDR2 are MNHEY and SMNVEV (reference sequence). The CDR3 DNA sequence: TGTGCCAGCAGGACTGGAAATACGCAGTATTTT. Encoded protein: CASRTGNTQYF.

The chain couples TRBV13 to TRBJ2-3; 9 nucleotides align to TRBD2. The V and J ends lost 5 bases and 3 bases, in that order; junction bases with no gene match: 6. CDR3 length: 15 residues. Germline CDR1 and CDR2: PRHDT and FYEKMQ (reference sequence). CDR3 in DNA: TGTGCCAGCAGCGAAATAGCGGGAGCGACAGATACGCAGTATTTT. It codes for CASSEIAGATDTQYF.

Here the CDR3 DNA reads TGTGCCAGCAGTGAACAGGGGGCGCGGAACACTGAAGCTTTCTTT. This encodes CASSEQGARNTEAFF. The V call is TRBV2, the J call TRBJ1-1; 8 positions agree with TRBD1. Germline V lookup: CDR1 SNHLY, CDR2 FYNNEI. The CDR3 is 15 residues long. V lost 2 bases and J lost 1; bases outside the gene matches: 3.

This chain links TRBV15 with TRBJ1-1; 7 nucleotides match TRBD1. V gave up 5 bases and J gave up 6 bases; unmatched junction bases: 9. In germline, CDR1 is LNHNV, CDR2 YYDKDF (reference sequence). The CDR3 sequence is 14 residues long. CDR3 protein: CATSAQGVRAEAFF. The CDR3 DNA reads TGTGCCACCAGCGCTCAGGGGGTGCGGGCTGAAGCTTTCTTT.

The V call is TRBV5-1, the J call TRBJ2-3; TRBD2 matches at 9 bases. The germline gives CDR1 SGHRS, CDR2 YFSETQ. Germline trimming cut 4 bases from V and 9 bases from J; bases unmatched to any gene: 12. The CDR3 extends over 15 amino acids. DNA for the CDR3: TGCGCCAGCAGCCCTCCGGCGCGGGAGGGGGACACGCAGTATTTT. Protein: CASSPPAREGDTQYF.

This chain connects TRBV19 to TRBJ2-1; 12 bases are shared with TRBD2. The CDR3 loop spans 15 amino acids. CDR1 LNHDA and CDR2 SQIVND come from the germline V gene (reference sequence). With V trimmed by 5 bases and J by 9 bases, 8 bases remained unmatched. This CDR3 is CASSVLAGGTGEQFF. CDR3 DNA sequence: TGTGCCAGTAGTGTCCTAGCGGGAGGGACGGGTGAGCAGTTCTTC.

The chain carries TRBV5-6 and TRBJ2-2; D possibly corresponds to TRBD1 (6 bases). Trimming cost V 1 base and J 7 bases, with 8 bases left between them. The germline V gene encodes CDR1 SGHDT and CDR2 YYEEEE. This CDR3 comprises 13 residues. Here the CDR3 reads CASSLSRGGELFF. In nucleotides, the CDR3 is TGTGCCAGCAGCTTGAGCAGGGGCGGGGAGCTGTTTTTT.

The chain couples TRBV6-5 to TRBJ1-3; D is unclear. Per germline, CDR1 MNHEY and CDR2 SVGAGI. The CDR3 is 13 residues long. Trimming stripped 6 bases from V and 2 bases from J, with 8 bases between. The chain's CDR3 is CASRPGAGNTIYF. The CDR3 DNA reads TGTGCCAGCAGACCCGGGGCTGGAAACACCATATATTTT.

This rearrangement joins TRBV2 to TRBJ2-7; tentative D call: TRBD1 (5 bases). Germline V gives CDR1 SNHLY, CDR2 FYNNEI. The CDR3 runs to 14 residues. Trimming cost V 3 bases and J 2 bases, with 11 bases left between them. The DNA of the CDR3 is TGTGCCAGCAGTGAGGGCAGGGCCCCCTACGAGCAGTACGTC. Amino acids: CASSEGRAPYEQYV.

The V call is TRBV6-5, the J call TRBJ2-5; no clear D gene. The ends were cut back, 5 bases at V and 5 bases at J, with 12 bases in the middle. From germline, CDR1 is MNHEY and CDR2 SVGAGI. The CDR3 is 13 amino acids. CDR3 DNA: TGTGCCAGCAGTCCTTCTATAAGTGAGACCCAGTACTTC. Amino acid sequence: CASSPSISETQYF.

The rearrangement joins TRBV12-5 to TRBJ2-1; a possible D gene is TRBD2 (5 bases). V lost 1 base, J lost 4 bases, and 11 bases lay in between. Germline CDR1 LGHNT, CDR2 FRNRAP. CDR3 size: 15 residues. In DNA, the CDR3 is TGTGCTAGTGGTTTGGGGGCCCGCGGGTACAATGAGCAGTTCTTC. As protein: CASGLGARGYNEQFF. Using reference TRBV12-5 and TRBJ2-1 for the parts outside the CDR3, the full variable domain is DARVTQTPRHKVTEMGQEVTMRCQPILGHNTVFWYRQTMMQGLELLAYFRNRAPLDDSGMPKDRFSAEMPDATLATLKIQPSEPRDSAVYFCASGLGARGYNEQFFGPGTRLTVL.

CDR3 sequence: CASRVQGNTYRGTEAFF. CDR3 DNA sequence: TGTGCCAGCAGGGTACAGGGGAATACTTACCGAGGGACTGAAGCTTTCTTT. V usage is TRBV28 and J usage is TRBJ1-1; 7 bases line up with TRBD1. The germline V gene has CDR1 MDHEN and CDR2 SYDVKM. The CDR3 is 17 amino acids. V dropped 6 bases and J dropped 5; count of bases not matched to a gene: 18.

CDR3 residues: CSVGAGGGQETQYF. CDR3 DNA: TGCAGCGTTGGAGCGGGAGGGGGACAAGAGACCCAGTACTTC. The V call is TRBV29-1, the J call TRBJ2-5, with TRBD2 matching over 10 bases. The V segment lost 4 bases and the J segment 2 bases; nucleotides outside the gene matches: 4. CDR3 length: 14 amino acids. CDR1 is SQVTM, CDR2 ANQGSEA, per germline.

The chain links TRBV6-5 to TRBJ1-1, with TRBD1 matching over 10 bases. Per the germline V gene, CDR1 is MNHEY and CDR2 is SVGAGI. This CDR3 has 13 amino acids. Unmatched junction bases numbered 2, after V lost 5 bases and J lost 5 bases. As DNA, the CDR3 is TGTGCCAGCAGTCGGACAGGGGGAACTGAAGCTTTCTTT. Translation gives CASSRTGGTEAFF.

V and J are TRBV11-2 and TRBJ2-6; TRBD1 matches at 7 bases. This CDR3 region has 18 residues. V lost 4 bases to trimming and J lost 0 bases; unmatched junction nucleotides: 9. CDR1 is SGHAT and CDR2 is FQNNGV in the germline V gene. DNA of the CDR3: TGTGCCAGCAGCTATAATGGACAGGAGTTCTCTGGGGCCAACGTCCTGACTTTC. Encoded protein: CASSYNGQEFSGANVLTF.

The genes are TRBV29-1 and TRBJ2-2, with D maybe TRBD1 (6 bases). V was pared by 7 bases and J by 6 bases, with 12 bases between. The CDR3 sequence is 12 residues long. CDR1 and CDR2 from the germline V gene are SQVTM and ANQGSEA. CDR3 sequence (DNA): TGCAGCGGCTCACAGGGCCCCGGGGAGCTGTTTTTT. The encoded protein is CSGSQGPGELFF.

The chain carries TRBV7-9 and TRBJ1-4; 8 nucleotides match TRBD1. From germline, CDR1 is SEHNR and CDR2 FQNEAQ (reference sequence). Germline trimming cut 5 bases from V and 7 bases from J; bases unmatched to any gene: 6. The CDR3 covers 14 residues. CDR3 sequence: CASSRTGLGEKLFF. DNA of the CDR3: TGTGCCAGCAGCCGGACAGGGCTGGGTGAAAAACTGTTTTTT.

The chain is built from TRBV6-5 and TRBJ2-3, with D maybe TRBD2 (5 bases). The CDR3 totals 14 residues. From germline, CDR1 is MNHEY and CDR2 SVGAGI. Trimming took off 7 bases at V and 2 bases at J, with 13 bases between the two ends. CDR3 amino acids: CASTSRLPTDTQYF. The CDR3 DNA sequence: TGTGCCAGCACTAGCAGGCTACCCACAGATACGCAGTATTTT.

The rearrangement links TRBV3-1 (or the pseudogene TRBV3-2) to TRBJ1-6; the D is unclear. Per the germline V gene, CDR1 is LGHDT and CDR2 is YNNKEL (reference sequence). This CDR3 spans 13 amino acids. Trimming removed 1 base from V and 4 bases from J, with 2 bases in between. The CDR3 DNA follows: TGTGCCAGCAGCCAAGCTTATAATTCACCCCTCCACTTT. It is translated as CASSQAYNSPLHF.

The chain links TRBV4-3 to TRBJ1-1, with 10 bases that match TRBD1. The CDR3 totals 15 residues. The trim removed 6 bases at V and 3 bases at J, leaving 7 bases unmatched. Germline assignment: CDR1 LGHNA and CDR2 YSLEER. CDR3 DNA sequence: TGCGCCAGCAGAAAGTCCGGGACAGGGGACACTGAAGCTTTCTTT. This translates into CASRKSGTGDTEAFF.

Here the CDR3 DNA reads TGTGCCAGCAGCCACTTGGCACAGGGTGTGAACACTGAAGCTTTCTTT. Encoded protein: CASSHLAQGVNTEAFF. This sequence joins TRBV3-1 (or the pseudogene TRBV3-2) and TRBJ1-1; TRBD1 is a possible D gene (6 bases). Germline CDR1 is LGHDT and CDR2 is YNNKEL (reference sequence). The V end was cut by 3 bases, the J end by 0 bases, with 14 bases between. The CDR3 has 16 residues.

The chain joins TRBV19 to TRBJ2-1; tentatively, D is TRBD1 (5 bases). CDR3 length: 13 amino acids. V dropped 6 bases and J dropped 7 bases, with 13 bases sitting between them. Germline CDR1 and CDR2: LNHDA and SQIVND (reference sequence). The chain's CDR3 is CASSPQGVNEQFF. CDR3 sequence (DNA): TGTGCCAGTAGCCCTCAAGGGGTGAATGAGCAGTTCTTC.

The chain uses TRBV5-1 and TRBJ2-1; 15 nucleotides line up with TRBD2. CDR3 size: 16 residues. The V gene's germline CDR1 is SGHRS and CDR2 YFSETQ. V was pared by 4 bases and J by 6 bases, with 5 bases of the junction left unmatched. For the CDR3, the DNA is TGCGCCAGCAGCCGGGGACTAGCGGGAGGACTCAATGAGCAGTTCTTC. This gives the protein CASSRGLAGGLNEQFF.

This clone has only one observation. The gene calls are TRBV6-2 or TRBV6-3 and TRBJ2-5; the D gene is possibly TRBD2 (6 bases). The CDR3 runs 13 residues. V lost 6 bases and J 5 bases, leaving 13 bases between the germline ends. CDR1 is MNHEY, CDR2 SVGEGT, per germline. CDR3 in amino acids: CASSHRRGETQYF. The CDR3 bases are TGTGCCAGCAGCCACCGCCGGGGGGAGACCCAGTACTTC.